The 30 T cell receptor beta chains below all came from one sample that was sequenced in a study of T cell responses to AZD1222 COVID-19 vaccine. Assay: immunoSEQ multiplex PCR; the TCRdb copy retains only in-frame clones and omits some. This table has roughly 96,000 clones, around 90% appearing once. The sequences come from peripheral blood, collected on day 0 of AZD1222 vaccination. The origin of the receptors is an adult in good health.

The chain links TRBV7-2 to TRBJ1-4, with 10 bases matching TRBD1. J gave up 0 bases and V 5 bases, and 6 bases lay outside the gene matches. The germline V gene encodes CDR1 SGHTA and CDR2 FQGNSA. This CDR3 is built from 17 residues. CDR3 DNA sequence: TGTGCCAGCAGCGTAGGGACAGGGGTTGCAACTAATGAAAAACTGTTTTTT. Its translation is CASSVGTGVATNEKLFF.

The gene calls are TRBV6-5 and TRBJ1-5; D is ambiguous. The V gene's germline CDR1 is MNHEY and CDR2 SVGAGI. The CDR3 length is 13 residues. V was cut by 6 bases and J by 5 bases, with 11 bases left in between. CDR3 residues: CASSTIGDQPQHF. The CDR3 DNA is TGTGCCAGCAGCACGATCGGGGATCAGCCCCAGCATTTT.

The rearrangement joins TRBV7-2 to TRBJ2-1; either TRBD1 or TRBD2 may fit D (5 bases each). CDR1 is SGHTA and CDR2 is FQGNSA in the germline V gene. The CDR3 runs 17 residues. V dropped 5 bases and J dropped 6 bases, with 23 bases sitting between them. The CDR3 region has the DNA TGTGCCAGCAGCGCCTCCCCCGGGGCCGGGATGTCCAATGAGCAGTTCTTC. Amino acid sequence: CASSASPGAGMSNEQFF.

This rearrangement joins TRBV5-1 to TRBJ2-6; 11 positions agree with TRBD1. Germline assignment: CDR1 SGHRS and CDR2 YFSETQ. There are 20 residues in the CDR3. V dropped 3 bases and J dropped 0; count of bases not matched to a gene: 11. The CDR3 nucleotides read TGCGCCAGCAGCTCCGACTACGGGACAGGGGGGATCTCTGGGGCCAACGTCCTGACTTTC. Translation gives CASSSDYGTGGISGANVLTF.

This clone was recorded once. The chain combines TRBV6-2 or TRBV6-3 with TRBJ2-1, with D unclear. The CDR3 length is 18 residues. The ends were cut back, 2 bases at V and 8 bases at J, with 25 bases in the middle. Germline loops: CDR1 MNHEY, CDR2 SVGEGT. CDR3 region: CASSYPSIGSRSQDEQFF. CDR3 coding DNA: TGTGCCAGCAGTTACCCCTCGATTGGTAGCCGGAGTCAAGATGAGCAGTTCTTC.

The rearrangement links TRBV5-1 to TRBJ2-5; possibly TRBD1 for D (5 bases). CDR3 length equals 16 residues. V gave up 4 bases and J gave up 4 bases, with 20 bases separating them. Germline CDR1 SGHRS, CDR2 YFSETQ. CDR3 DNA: TGCGCCAGCAGCCTGGGCCAGGTTATCCAGGGAGAGACCCAGTACTTC. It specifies CASSLGQVIQGETQYF. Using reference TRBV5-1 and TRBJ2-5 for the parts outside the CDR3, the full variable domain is KAGVTQTPRYLIKTRGQQVTLSCSPISGHRSVSWYQQTPGQGLQFLFEYFSETQRNKGNFPGRFSGRQFSNSRSEMNVSTLELGDSALYLCASSLGQVIQGETQYFGPGTRLLVL.

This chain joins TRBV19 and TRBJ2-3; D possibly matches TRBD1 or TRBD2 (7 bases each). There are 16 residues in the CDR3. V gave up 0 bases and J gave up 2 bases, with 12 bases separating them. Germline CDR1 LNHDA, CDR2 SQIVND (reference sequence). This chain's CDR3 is CASSIEGRGPTDTQYF. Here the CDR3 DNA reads TGTGCCAGTAGTATAGAGGGGAGGGGGCCCACAGATACGCAGTATTTT.

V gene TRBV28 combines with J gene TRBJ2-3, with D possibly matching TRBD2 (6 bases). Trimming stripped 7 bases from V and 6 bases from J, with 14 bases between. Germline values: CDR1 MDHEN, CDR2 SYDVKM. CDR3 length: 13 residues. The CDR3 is CASISRGRDTQYF. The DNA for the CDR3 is TGTGCCAGCATCTCACGGGGGAGGGATACGCAGTATTTT.

CDR3 nucleotides: TGTGCCAGCAGTCCCCGCCAGGCCTGGTCCTCCTACGAGCAGTACTTC. This codes for CASSPRQAWSSYEQYF. The chain is built from TRBV27 and TRBJ2-7; D not resolved. V lost 5 bases, J lost 0 bases, and 17 bases lay in between. CDR1 MNHEY and CDR2 SMNVEV come from the germline V gene (reference sequence). This CDR3 has 16 residues.

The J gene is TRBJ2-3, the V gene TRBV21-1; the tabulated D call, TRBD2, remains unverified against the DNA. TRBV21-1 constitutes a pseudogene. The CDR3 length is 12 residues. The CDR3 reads CASSKGGETQYF. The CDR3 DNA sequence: TGTGCCAGCAGCAAAGGGGGGGAGACGCAGTATTTT.

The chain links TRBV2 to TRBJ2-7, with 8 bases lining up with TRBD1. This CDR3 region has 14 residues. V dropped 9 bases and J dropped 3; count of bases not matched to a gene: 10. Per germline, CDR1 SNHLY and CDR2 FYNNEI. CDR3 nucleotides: TGTGCCAGTTCAGGACAGGGCAGTTTCTACGAGCAGTACTTC. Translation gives CASSGQGSFYEQYF.

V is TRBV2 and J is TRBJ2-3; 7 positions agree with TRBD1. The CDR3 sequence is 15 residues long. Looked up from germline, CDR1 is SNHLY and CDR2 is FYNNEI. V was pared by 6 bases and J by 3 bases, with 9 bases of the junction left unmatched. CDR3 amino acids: CASSEQGTSTDTQYF. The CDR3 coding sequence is TGTGCCAGCAGCGAACAGGGGACATCGACAGATACGCAGTATTTT.

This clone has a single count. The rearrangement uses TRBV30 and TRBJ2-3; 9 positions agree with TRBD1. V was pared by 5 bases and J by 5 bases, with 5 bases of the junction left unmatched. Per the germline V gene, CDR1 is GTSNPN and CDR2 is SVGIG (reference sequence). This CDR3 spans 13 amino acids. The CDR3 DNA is TGTGCCTGGGAGACAGGGGGTGGAGATACGCAGTATTTT. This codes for CAWETGGGDTQYF.

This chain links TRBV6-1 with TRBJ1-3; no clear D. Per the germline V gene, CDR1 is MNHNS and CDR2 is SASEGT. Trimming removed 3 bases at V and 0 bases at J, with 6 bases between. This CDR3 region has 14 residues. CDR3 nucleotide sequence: TGTGCCAGCAGTGACGTTTACTCTGGAAACACCATATATTTT. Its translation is CASSDVYSGNTIYF.

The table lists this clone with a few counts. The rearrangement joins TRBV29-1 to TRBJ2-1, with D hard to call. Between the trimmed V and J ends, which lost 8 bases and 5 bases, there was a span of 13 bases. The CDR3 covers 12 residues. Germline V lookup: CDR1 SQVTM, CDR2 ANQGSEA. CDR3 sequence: CSSRAADNEQFF. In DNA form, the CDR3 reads TGCAGCTCCCGGGCGGCGGACAATGAGCAGTTCTTC.

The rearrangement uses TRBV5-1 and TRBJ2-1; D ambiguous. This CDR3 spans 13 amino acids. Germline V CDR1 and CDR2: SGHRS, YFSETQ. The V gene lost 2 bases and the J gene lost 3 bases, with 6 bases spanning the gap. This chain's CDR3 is CASSFGDYNEQFF. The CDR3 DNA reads TGCGCCAGCAGCTTCGGCGACTACAATGAGCAGTTCTTC.

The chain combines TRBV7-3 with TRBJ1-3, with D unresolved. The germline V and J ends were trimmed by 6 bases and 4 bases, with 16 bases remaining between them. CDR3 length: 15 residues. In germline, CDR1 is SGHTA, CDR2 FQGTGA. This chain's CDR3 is CASRLGPGLGNTIYF. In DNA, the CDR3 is TGTGCCAGCAGACTAGGACCGGGTCTCGGAAACACCATATATTTT.

The CDR3, as DNA: TGCGCCAGCAGTGGGCCTGGACAGGGCTTAAGCAATCAGCCCCAGCATTTT. Translating it yields CASSGPGQGLSNQPQHF. The chain couples TRBV10-1 to TRBJ1-5, with 8 bases lining up with TRBD1. The CDR3 contains 17 residues. The germline gives CDR1 WNHNN, CDR2 SYGVQD (reference sequence). Trimming cost V 4 bases and J 1 base; bases outside gene matches: 9.

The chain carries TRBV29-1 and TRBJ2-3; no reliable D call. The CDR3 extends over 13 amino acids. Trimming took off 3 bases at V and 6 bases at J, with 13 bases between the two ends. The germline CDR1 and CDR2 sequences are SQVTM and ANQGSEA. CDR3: CSVEGLLSDTQYF. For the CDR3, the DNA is TGCAGCGTTGAGGGTCTCCTTTCCGATACGCAGTATTTT.

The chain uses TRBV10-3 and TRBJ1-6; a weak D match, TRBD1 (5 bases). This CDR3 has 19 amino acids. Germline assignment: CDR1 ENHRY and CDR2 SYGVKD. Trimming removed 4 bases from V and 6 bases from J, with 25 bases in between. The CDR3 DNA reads TGTGCCATCAGTGCCGGCGAGAGAAGGGTTCGAGGGGCTAATTCACCCCTCCACTTT. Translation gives CAISAGERRVRGANSPLHF.

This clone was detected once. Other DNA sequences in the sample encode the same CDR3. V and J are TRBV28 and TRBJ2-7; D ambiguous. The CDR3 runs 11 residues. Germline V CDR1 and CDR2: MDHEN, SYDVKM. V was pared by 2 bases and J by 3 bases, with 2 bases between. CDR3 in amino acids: CASSLHYEQYF. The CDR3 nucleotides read TGTGCCAGCAGTTTACACTACGAGCAGTACTTC.

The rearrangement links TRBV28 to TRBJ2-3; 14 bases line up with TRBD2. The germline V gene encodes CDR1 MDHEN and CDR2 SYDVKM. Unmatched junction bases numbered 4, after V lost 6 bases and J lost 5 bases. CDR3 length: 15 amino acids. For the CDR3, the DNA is TGTGCCAGCAGATCGACTAGCGGGAGGGTAGATACGCAGTATTTT. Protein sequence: CASRSTSGRVDTQYF. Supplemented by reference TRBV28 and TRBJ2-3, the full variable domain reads DVKVTQSSRYLVKRTGEKVFLECVQDMDHENMFWYRQDPGLGLRLIYFSYDVKMKEKGDIPEGYSVSREKKERFSLILESASTNQTSMYLCASRSTSGRVDTQYFGPGTRLTVL.

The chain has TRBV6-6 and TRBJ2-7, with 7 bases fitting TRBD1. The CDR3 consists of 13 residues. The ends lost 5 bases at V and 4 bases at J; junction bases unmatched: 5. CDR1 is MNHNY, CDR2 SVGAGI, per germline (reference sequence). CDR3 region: CASSATGIYEQYF. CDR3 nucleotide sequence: TGTGCCAGCAGTGCGACAGGGATTTACGAGCAGTACTTC.

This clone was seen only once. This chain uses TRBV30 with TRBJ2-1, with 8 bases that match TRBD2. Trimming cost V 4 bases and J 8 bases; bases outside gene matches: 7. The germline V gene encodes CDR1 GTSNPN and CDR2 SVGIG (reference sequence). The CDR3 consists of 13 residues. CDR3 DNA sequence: TGTGCCTGGAAGAGAGCGGGAGTTGATGAGCAGTTCTTC. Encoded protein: CAWKRAGVDEQFF.

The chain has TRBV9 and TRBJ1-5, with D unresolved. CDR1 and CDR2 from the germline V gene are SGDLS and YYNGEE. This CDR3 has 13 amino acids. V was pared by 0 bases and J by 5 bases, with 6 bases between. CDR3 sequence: CASSVGPDQPQHF. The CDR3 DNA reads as TGTGCCAGCAGCGTAGGGCCAGATCAGCCCCAGCATTTT.

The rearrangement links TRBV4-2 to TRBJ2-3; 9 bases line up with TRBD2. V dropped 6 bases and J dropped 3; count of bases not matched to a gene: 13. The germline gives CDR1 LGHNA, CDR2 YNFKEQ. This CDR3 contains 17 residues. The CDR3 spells CASSLSAGGARTDTQYF. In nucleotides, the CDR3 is TGTGCCAGCAGTCTCTCAGCGGGAGGTGCGAGAACAGATACGCAGTATTTT.

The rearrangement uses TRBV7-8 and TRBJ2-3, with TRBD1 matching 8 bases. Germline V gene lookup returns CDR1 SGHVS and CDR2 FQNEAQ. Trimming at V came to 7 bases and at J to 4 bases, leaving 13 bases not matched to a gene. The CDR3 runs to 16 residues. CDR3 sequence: CASTSGGTGGADTQYF. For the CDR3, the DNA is TGTGCCAGCACTTCAGGTGGGACAGGAGGGGCAGATACGCAGTATTTT.

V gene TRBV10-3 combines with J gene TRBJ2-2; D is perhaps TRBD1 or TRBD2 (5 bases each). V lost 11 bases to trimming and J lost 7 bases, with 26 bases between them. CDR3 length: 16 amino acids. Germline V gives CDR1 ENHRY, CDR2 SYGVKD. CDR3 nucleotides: TGTGCCTTGAGTAGAGTTCTGGCCCCGAGGGGCGGGGAGCTGTTTTTT. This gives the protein CALSRVLAPRGGELFF.

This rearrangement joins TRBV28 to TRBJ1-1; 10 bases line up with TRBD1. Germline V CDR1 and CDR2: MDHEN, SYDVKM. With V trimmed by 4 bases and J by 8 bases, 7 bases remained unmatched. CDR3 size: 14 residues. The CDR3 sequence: CASSWGTGAKEAFF. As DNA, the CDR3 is TGTGCCAGCAGTTGGGGGACAGGGGCCAAGGAAGCTTTCTTT. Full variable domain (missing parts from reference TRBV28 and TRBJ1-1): DVKVTQSSRYLVKRTGEKVFLECVQDMDHENMFWYRQDPGLGLRLIYFSYDVKMKEKGDIPEGYSVSREKKERFSLILESASTNQTSMYLCASSWGTGAKEAFFGQGTRLTVV.

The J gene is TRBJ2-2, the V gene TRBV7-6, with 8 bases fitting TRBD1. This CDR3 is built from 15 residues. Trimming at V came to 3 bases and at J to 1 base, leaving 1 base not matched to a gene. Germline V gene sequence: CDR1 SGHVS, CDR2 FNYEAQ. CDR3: CASSFGQGNTGELFF. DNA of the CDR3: TGTGCCAGCAGCTTTGGACAGGGGAACACCGGGGAGCTGTTTTTT.